In this sample, the clone carrying this T cell receptor (beta chain) turned up once. Antigen unknown. This specimen belongs to a study of cytomegalovirus exposure and HLA in healthy donors. Whole-study context: Earlier findings included some 120 million unique TCR beta sequences obtained from 180 million or so T cells. Overall study findings and caveats: Later analysis showed most CMV-associated TCR beta chains appearing HLA-restricted. CMV serostatus stood as the only immune exposure information on hand.

Both 60 Vbeta primers and 13 Jbeta primers went into the PCR. Produced via immunoSEQ multiplex PCR; TCRdb's table is partial and in-frame only. Counted here are about 110,000 clones, around 70% occurring once; the ten biggest clones make up about 9%. Germline V gene data show CDR1 as SGHRS and CDR2 as YFSETQ. The length of the CDR3 is 16 residues. The V gene lost 0 bases and the J gene lost 1 base, with 13 bases spanning the gap. The sequenced sample consisted of PBMCs. The clonotype was recovered from a man aged 30 to 45 in good health and CMV-seropositive. The V gene is TRBV5-1, the J gene TRBJ1-2, with D maybe TRBD1 (6 bases). The CDR3, as DNA: TGCGCCAGCAGCTTGGTACCGGACAGTATTAACTATGGCTACACCTTC. It is translated as CASSLVPDSINYGYTF.